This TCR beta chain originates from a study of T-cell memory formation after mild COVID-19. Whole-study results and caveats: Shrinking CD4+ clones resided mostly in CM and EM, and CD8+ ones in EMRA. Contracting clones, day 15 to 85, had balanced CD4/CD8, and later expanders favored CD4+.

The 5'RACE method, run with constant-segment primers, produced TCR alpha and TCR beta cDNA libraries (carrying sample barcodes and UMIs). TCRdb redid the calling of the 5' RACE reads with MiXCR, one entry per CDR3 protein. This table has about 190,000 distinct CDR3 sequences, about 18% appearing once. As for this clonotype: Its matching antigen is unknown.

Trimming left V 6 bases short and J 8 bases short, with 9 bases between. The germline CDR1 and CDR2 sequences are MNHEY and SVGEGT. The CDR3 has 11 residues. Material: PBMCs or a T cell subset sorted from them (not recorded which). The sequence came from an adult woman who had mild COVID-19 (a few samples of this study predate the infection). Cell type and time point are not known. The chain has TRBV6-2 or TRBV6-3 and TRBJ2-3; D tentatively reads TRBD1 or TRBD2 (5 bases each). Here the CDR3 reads CASSNGGTQYF. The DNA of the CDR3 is TGTGCCAGCAGCAATGGGGGTACGCAGTATTTT.